Listed below are T cell receptor beta chains from one sample, sequenced in a study of blood T cell repertoires in COVID-19. Clones were sequenced by immunoSEQ multiplex PCR, and TCRdb holds only the in-frame ones, with some missing. This table holds around 250,000 clones, about four fifths found once. Material: peripheral blood. The receptors come from a man aged 25-45 years who had recovered from COVID-19. The CDR3 runs from the conserved cysteine through the conserved F or W. The D gene is left open where the match is weak. The size of a clone is reported for some rows only, either as once, few or many, or as a class for expanded clones.

clone size,D gene,V gene,J gene,CDR3 DNA,CDR3 protein
few,-,TRBV15,TRBJ1-6,TGTGCCACCAGCAGAGATCACGGGACAAATTCACCCCTCCACTTT,CATSRDHGTNSPLHF
-,TRBD1,TRBV19,TRBJ1-1,TGTGCCAGTACTCGGACCCAGGGACAGGGGGCGCGGAGCACTGAAGCTTTCTTT,CASTRTQGQGARSTEAFF
-,-,TRBV2,TRBJ2-7,TGTGCCAGCAGGGGGACATTTTACTACGAGCAGTACTTC,CASRGTFYYEQYF
few,TRBD1,TRBV3-1/TRBV3-2,TRBJ1-3,TGTGCCAGCGGAAGGACAGGGGGGACTGGTGGAAACACCATATATTTT,CASGRTGGTGGNTIYF
-,TRBD2,TRBV19,TRBJ2-5,TGTGCCAGTAGTGCGGGACTAGCGGGGAAGGGGACCCAGTACTTC,CASSAGLAGKGTQYF
-,TRBD1,TRBV6-4,TRBJ1-2,TGTGCCAGCAGTGACGTCACCGGGACAGGGGTTGGCTACACCTTC,CASSDVTGTGVGYTF
-,TRBD1,TRBV14,TRBJ1-2,TGTGCCAGCAGCCAAGGTAGACAGGGGACTAACTATGGCTACACCTTC,CASSQGRQGTNYGYTF
-,-,TRBV7-9,TRBJ1-3,TGTGCCAGCAGCTTTGAGAGCTCTGGAAACACCATATATTTT,CASSFESSGNTIYF
-,TRBD1,TRBV19,TRBJ2-2,TGTGCCAGTAGGAAAACGGGACAGACCCTCACCGGGGAGCTGTTTTTT,CASRKTGQTLTGELFF
-,TRBD2,TRBV5-1,TRBJ2-3,TGCGCCAGCAGCTTGGCACTAGCGGGGAGTAATACGCAGTATTTT,CASSLALAGSNTQYF
few,-,TRBV10-1,TRBJ1-1,TGCGCCAGCAGCGACGGGGACACTGAAGCTTTCTTT,CASSDGDTEAFF
few,TRBD2,TRBV10-3,TRBJ2-3,TGTGCCACCTCCGGGACTAGCGGGAGGATGGGTCCTACGCAGTATTTT,CATSGTSGRMGPTQYF
-,TRBD2,TRBV7-2,TRBJ2-3,TGTGCCAGCAGCTTTTATGGAGCGGGGGTGGATACGCAGTATTTT,CASSFYGAGVDTQYF
-,-,TRBV7-6,TRBJ1-1,TGTGCCAGCAGCTTAGTCGGGGGGCAGAACACTGAAGCTTTCTTT,CASSLVGGQNTEAFF
-,-,TRBV20-1,TRBJ2-7,TGCAGTGCTCTAAGCTCCTACGAGCAGTACTTC,CSALSSYEQYF
once,TRBD2,TRBV11-2,TRBJ2-2,TGTGCCAGCAGCTACTCTAGCGGGGGGGCGAGGATGTTTTTT,CASSYSSGGARMFF
-,-,TRBV9,TRBJ2-3,TGTGCCAGCAGCGAAAGCGAGACCACAGATACGCAGTATTTT,CASSESETTDTQYF
-,-,TRBV4-1,TRBJ1-1,TGCGCCAGCAGCAACCCTACGACAGGGAACACTGAAGCTTTCTTT,CASSNPTTGNTEAFF
-,-,TRBV12-3/TRBV12-4,TRBJ1-1,TGTGCCAGCACAGGGGCCCTCGACGCGGTGAGCTTCTTT,CASTGALDAVSFF
-,-,TRBV2,TRBJ2-2,TGTGCCAGCAGTGGAGTGGCGGATGGCACCGGGGAGCTGTTTTTT,CASSGVADGTGELFF
-,TRBD1,TRBV5-8,TRBJ1-2,TGTGCCAGCAGCGCTACGAGGACAGGGGCCTTTTTTGACTATGGCTACACCTTC,CASSATRTGAFFDYGYTF
-,-,TRBV9,TRBJ2-7,TGTGCCAGCAGCTCGCGACACGAGTCCTACGAGCAGTACTTC,CASSSRHESYEQYF
-,-,TRBV5-1,TRBJ1-3,TGCGCCAGCAGCTTCACGGGTTTGGACACCATATATTTT,CASSFTGLDTIYF
-,-,TRBV7-3,TRBJ1-2,TGTGCCAGCAGCTCCCCGGACAGCTATGGCTACACCTTC,CASSSPDSYGYTF
-,TRBD1,TRBV18,TRBJ2-2,TGTGCCAGCTCGACAGGGGGGGACACCGGGGAGCTGTTTTTT,CASSTGGDTGELFF
few,TRBD1,TRBV2,TRBJ1-1,TGTGCCAGCAGTCGACGACAGGGATACACTGAAGCTTTCTTT,CASSRRQGYTEAFF
once,-,TRBV7-9,TRBJ2-5,TGTGCCAGCAGCTCCCCGGAGACCCAGTACTTC,CASSSPETQYF
-,TRBD1,TRBV7-7,TRBJ2-1,TGTGCCAGCAGCGCATCCGGGACAGGGCCAAATGAGCAGTTCTTC,CASSASGTGPNEQFF
-,TRBD1,TRBV5-1,TRBJ1-1,TGCGCCAGCAGCTTGAGAGGGGGCAAGTTTGATGAAGCTTTCTTT,CASSLRGGKFDEAFF
once,-,TRBV29-1,TRBJ1-2,TGCAGCGTTGATTCGGCGGAGACGGTAGTTGGCTACACCTTC,CSVDSAETVVGYTF
few,TRBD2,TRBV7-2,TRBJ2-5,TGTGCCAGCAGCCGCGGGGGGGCTCGAGAGACCCAGTACTTC,CASSRGGARETQYF
-,-,TRBV7-9,TRBJ2-5,TGTGCCAGCAGCGACCTTCCTCTAGTATCGGGGGAGACCCAGTACTTC,CASSDLPLVSGETQYF
-,-,TRBV6-1,TRBJ2-7,TGTGCCAGCAGTGAAGGTAGGGGCCACCCCTCCTACGAGCAGTACTTC,CASSEGRGHPSYEQYF
-,TRBD1,TRBV7-9,TRBJ1-5,TGTGCCAGCAGCACGGACAGGAATCAGCCCCAGCATTTT,CASSTDRNQPQHF
-,TRBD1,TRBV5-1,TRBJ1-6,TGCGCCAGCAGCTTGGGGGACAGAGTAGGTTCACCCCTCCACTTT,CASSLGDRVGSPLHF
-,-,TRBV9,TRBJ1-5,TGTGCCAGCAGCCCGGGGGATAGCAATCAGCCCCAGCATTTT,CASSPGDSNQPQHF
-,-,TRBV12-3/TRBV12-4,TRBJ2-3,TGTGCCAGCATGCGGGGAACAGATACGCAGTATTTT,CASMRGTDTQYF
-,TRBD2,TRBV4-1,TRBJ2-1,TGCGCCAGCAGCCAGCTAGCGGGGGTGACCAATGAGCAGTTCTTC,CASSQLAGVTNEQFF
few,-,TRBV2,TRBJ1-1,TGTGCCAGCATGTACTACAACACTGAAGCTTTCTTT,CASMYYNTEAFF
once,TRBD1,TRBV19,TRBJ2-3,TGTGCCAGTAGTAGCAGGACAGGGGGTCCTGGCAATACGCAGTATTTT,CASSSRTGGPGNTQYF
-,TRBD1,TRBV18,TRBJ1-3,TGTGCCAGCTCACAGGGGGCTTTAAACACCATATATTTT,CASSQGALNTIYF
-,-,TRBV19,TRBJ2-3,TGTGCCAGTAGTATCGGGTCCCATCGCGGAGATACGCAGTATTTT,CASSIGSHRGDTQYF
-,-,TRBV6-5,TRBJ1-1,TGTGCCATCGAGACCGACATGAACACTGAAGCTTTCTTT,CAIETDMNTEAFF
-,-,TRBV25-1,TRBJ2-2,TGTGCCAGCAGCCTTCAGGGCCCCAGCACCGGGGAGCTGTTTTTT,CASSLQGPSTGELFF
-,-,TRBV7-9,TRBJ1-6,TGTGCCAGCAGCCAATGGGGGACTCCCGGGGGTGGGACCTATTCACCCCTCCACTTT,CASSQWGTPGGGTYSPLHF
few,-,TRBV21-1,TRBJ1-6,TGTGCCAGCAGCAAATTCCCATCACGGTCCTATAATTCACCCCTCCACTTT,CASSKFPSRSYNSPLHF
-,-,TRBV19,TRBJ1-1,TGTGCCAGTAGTCCCTTACAGGGACGAACTGAAGCTTTCTTT,CASSPLQGRTEAFF
-,TRBD2,TRBV18,TRBJ2-1,TGTGCCAGCTCACCACCGGCTAGCGGCAATGAGCAGTTCTTC,CASSPPASGNEQFF